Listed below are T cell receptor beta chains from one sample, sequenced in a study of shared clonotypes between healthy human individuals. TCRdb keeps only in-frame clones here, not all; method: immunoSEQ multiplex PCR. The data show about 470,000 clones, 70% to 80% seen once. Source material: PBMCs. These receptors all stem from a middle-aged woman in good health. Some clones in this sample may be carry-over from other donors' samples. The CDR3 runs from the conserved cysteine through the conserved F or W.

CASSTRGGSLFEEKLFF,TRBJ1-4,TRBV9
CASSQVPLGNMNTEAFF,TRBJ1-1,TRBV4-3
CASSQARFGPKQETQYF,TRBJ2-5,TRBV4-3
CASSYLDRTYEQYF,TRBJ2-7,TRBV6-6
CASSDVREWNTGELFF,TRBJ2-2,TRBV2
CASSPPLSTREEAYEQYF,NA,TRBV18
CASSRLAGGGEQYF,TRBJ2-7,TRBV28
CASSLTGLGSYEQYF,TRBJ2-7,TRBV5-1
CASSSYRRQGAREKLFF,TRBJ1-4,TRBV19
CASSYQQQGSGELFF,TRBJ2-2,TRBV6-6
CASSLLGGGFEQYF,TRBJ2-5,TRBV28
CASSPGPGTEAFF,TRBJ1-1,TRBV18
CASSQDRGTQNTEAFF,TRBJ1-1,TRBV4-2
CASSSTGVDYGYTF,TRBJ1-2,TRBV5-4
CASSPDAYEQYF,TRBJ2-7,TRBV18
CASSQGGVADTQYF,TRBJ2-3,TRBV4-2
CASGGGTYNEQFF,TRBJ2-1,TRBV2
CASRRGRQYEQYF,NA,TRBV28
CASSAGSNTGELFF,TRBJ2-2,TRBV10-1
CASSLEASEVYNEQFF,TRBJ2-1,TRBV7-9
CASSLDRDYEQYF,NA,TRBV4-1
CASSIDLSSGTEAFF,TRBJ1-1,TRBV19
CASSSNDREGQPQHF,TRBJ1-5,TRBV28
CASSNDRRETQYF,TRBJ2-5,TRBV6-1
CASSATGQAGNQPQHF,TRBJ1-5,TRBV6-1
CASSLGATTEAFF,TRBJ1-1,TRBV5-1
CASSLRLAGPYEQYF,TRBJ2-7,TRBV5-5
CASSSGTGGQPQHF,TRBJ1-5,TRBV5-1
CSASPGGPQFF,TRBJ2-1,TRBV20-1
CASMGLAGGNTYNEQFF,TRBJ2-1,TRBV2
CASSEIDVGGPNEQFF,TRBJ2-1,TRBV27
CASLFPPVGTDTQYF,TRBJ2-3,TRBV7-2
CASSSVGQGNYEQYF,NA,TRBV28
CASSSTVPEAFF,TRBJ1-1,TRBV28
CASRDRGHEQYF,TRBJ2-7,TRBV2